The present T cell receptor (beta chain) was sequenced within a study of T cells in Graves' hyperthyroidism and ophthalmopathy. This clonotype was seen ten or more times. Amplification yielded TCR beta CDR3 regions, with RNA transcripts as the source. Using the HTBI primer set, a first-round RT-PCR was run on the TCR CDR3. Using its own MiXCR run on the multiplex PCR reads, TCRdb lists one record per CDR3 protein. Here the sample spans more than 450,000 distinct CDR3 sequences, about 14% being singletons. Stable Graves' hyperthyroidism meant no ophthalmopathy progression within 18 months. Each patient was aged 18 to 65 and had newly diagnosed hyperthyroidism of under 2 months' duration. The CDR3 length is 14 residues. Germline V lookup: CDR1 MNHNS, CDR2 SASEGT. Trimming took 6 bases from V and 1 from J, leaving 13 bases between them.

The TCR comes from a woman between 40 and 50 years old with Graves' hyperthyroidism. V gene TRBV6-1 combines with J gene TRBJ2-7; a possible D gene is TRBD1 (6 bases). The sample taken for sequencing was blood. The CDR3 DNA reads as TGTGCCAGCAGAAATTTCCAGGGGTCCTACGAGCAGTACTTC. This codes for CASRNFQGSYEQYF.